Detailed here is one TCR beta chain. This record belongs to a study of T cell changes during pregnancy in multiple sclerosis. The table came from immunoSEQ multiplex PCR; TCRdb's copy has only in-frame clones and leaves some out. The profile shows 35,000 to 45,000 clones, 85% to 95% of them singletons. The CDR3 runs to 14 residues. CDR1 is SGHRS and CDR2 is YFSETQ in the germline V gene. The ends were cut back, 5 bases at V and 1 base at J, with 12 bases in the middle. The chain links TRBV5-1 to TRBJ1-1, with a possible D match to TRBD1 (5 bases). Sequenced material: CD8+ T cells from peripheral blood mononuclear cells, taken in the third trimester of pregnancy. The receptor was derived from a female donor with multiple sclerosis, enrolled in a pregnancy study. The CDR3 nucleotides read TGCGCCAGCAGGTTGTTTGGACAGAACACTGAAGCTTTCTTT. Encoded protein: CASRLFGQNTEAFF.